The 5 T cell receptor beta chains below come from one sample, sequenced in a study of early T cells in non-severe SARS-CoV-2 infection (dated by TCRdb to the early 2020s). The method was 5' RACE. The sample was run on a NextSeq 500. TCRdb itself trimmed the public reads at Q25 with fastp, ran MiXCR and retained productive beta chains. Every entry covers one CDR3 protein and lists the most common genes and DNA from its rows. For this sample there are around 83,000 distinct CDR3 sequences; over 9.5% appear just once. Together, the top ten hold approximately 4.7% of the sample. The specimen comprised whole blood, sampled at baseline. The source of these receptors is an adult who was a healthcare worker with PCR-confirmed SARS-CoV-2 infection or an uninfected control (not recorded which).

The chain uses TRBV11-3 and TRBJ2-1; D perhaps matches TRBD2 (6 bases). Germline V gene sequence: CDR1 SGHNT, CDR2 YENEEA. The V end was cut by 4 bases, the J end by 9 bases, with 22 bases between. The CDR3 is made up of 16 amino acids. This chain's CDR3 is CASSSRQLLGGVEQFF. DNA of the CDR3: TGTGCCAGCAGCTCCCGACAGCTGTTGGGGGGTGTTGAGCAGTTCTTC.

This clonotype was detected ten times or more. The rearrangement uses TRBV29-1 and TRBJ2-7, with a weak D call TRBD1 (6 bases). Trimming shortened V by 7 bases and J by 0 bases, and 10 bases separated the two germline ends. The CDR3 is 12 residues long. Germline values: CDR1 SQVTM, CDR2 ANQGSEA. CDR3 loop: CSATDSSYEQYF. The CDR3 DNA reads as TGCAGCGCTACGGACAGCTCCTACGAGCAGTACTTC.

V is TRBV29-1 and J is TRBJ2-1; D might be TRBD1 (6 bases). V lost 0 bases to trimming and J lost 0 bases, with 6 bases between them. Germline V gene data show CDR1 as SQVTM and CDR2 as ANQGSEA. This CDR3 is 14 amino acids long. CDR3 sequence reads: CSVEEGASYNEQFF. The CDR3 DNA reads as TGCAGCGTTGAAGAGGGGGCCTCCTACAATGAGCAGTTCTTC.

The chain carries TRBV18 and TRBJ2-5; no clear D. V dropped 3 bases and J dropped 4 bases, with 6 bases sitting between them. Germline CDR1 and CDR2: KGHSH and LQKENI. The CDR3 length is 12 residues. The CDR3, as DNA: TGTGCCAGCTCACCTGAGTCAGAGACCCAGTACTTC. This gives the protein CASSPESETQYF. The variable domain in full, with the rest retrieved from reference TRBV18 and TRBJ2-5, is NAGVMQNPRHLVRRRGQEARLRCSPMKGHSHVYWYRQLPEEGLKFMVYLQKENIIDESGMPKERFSAEFPKEGPSILRIQQVVRGDSAAYFCASSPESETQYFGPGTRLLVL.

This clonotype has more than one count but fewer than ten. The CDR3: CASSTLAGSSSYEQYF. The DNA of the CDR3 is TGTGCCAGCAGTACCCTAGCGGGGTCTAGCTCCTACGAGCAGTACTTC. This chain links TRBV25-1 with TRBJ2-7, with TRBD2 matching 9 bases. Trimming took 5 bases from V and 0 from J; bases not matched to a gene: 8. CDR3 length equals 16 residues. CDR1 and CDR2 from the germline V gene are MGHDK and SYGVNS.